This T cell receptor (beta chain) was recorded in a study of molecular identifiers for immune sequencing clone quantification. General study points: In naive cells, clones above 20 RNA copies held under 1% of molecules, whereas in effector cells they held over 99%.

The bulk TCR libraries were made with methods described before and with listed TCR primers. MiXCR, run by TCRdb on the PCR reads, gives a single entry per CDR3 protein. The table lists 300,000 to 400,000 distinct CDR3 sequences, 24% of them singletons. With regard to this clonotype: Its target is not known.

Naive CD8 library inputs spanned about 17,000 to 1,100,000 sorted cells and 10%, 30% or 50% RNA. Using a CD8+CD4-CCR7+CD45RA+ phenotype, naive CD8 T cells were sorted. The CDR3 covers 15 residues. Trimming left V 5 bases short and J 2 bases short, with 10 bases between. Germline CDR1 reads LGHNA; CDR2 reads YSLEER. This TCR was recovered from a human donor in good health. Some libraries in this study had Jurkat cell RNA spiked in. Sequences were obtained from naive CD8+ T cells from blood, with Jurkat cell RNA spiked in. Subset of the sample: FACS-sorted CD8+CD4-CCR7+CD45RA+ naive T cells. This chain connects TRBV4-3 to TRBJ2-6; tentative D call: TRBD2 (5 bases). In DNA, the CDR3 is TGCGCCAGCAGCGGAGGTAGGGCTGGGGCCAACGTCCTGACTTTC. This gives the protein CASSGGRAGANVLTF.